Listed below are T cell receptor beta chains from one sample, sequenced in a study of technical replicates of blood from a handful of donors. The assay was immunoSEQ multiplex PCR, and TCRdb's table has in-frame clones only and misses some. The table lists 64,000 or so clones, about 90% of them singletons, with 4.5% to 6% in the top ten. The sample consisted of PBMCs. Source of these receptors: a human donor in good health. Some clones in this sample may be carry-over from other donors' samples. The CDR3 runs from the conserved cysteine through the conserved F or W. A D gene is named only where the DNA matches it firmly. Rows give clone size only sometimes, using once, few, many, or a class for an expanded clone.

CDR3 protein,CDR3 DNA,clone size,V gene,D gene,J gene
CASSQRLAGWGTDTQYF,TGTGCCAGCAGCCAAAGACTAGCGGGGTGGGGCACAGATACGCAGTATTTT,NA,TRBV4-2,TRBD2,TRBJ2-3
CASALIAGGSPWLGYNEQFF,TGCGCCAGCGCCCTCATAGCGGGAGGCTCCCCCTGGTTGGGCTACAATGAGCAGTTCTTC,NA,TRBV5-1,TRBD2,TRBJ2-1
CASSPDRRGNEQFF,TGTGCCAGCAGCCCCGATAGGAGGGGCAATGAGCAGTTCTTC,once,TRBV11-1,NA,TRBJ2-1
CASSLGAGWAFF,TGTGCCAGCAGCTTAGGGGCAGGGTGGGCTTTCTTT,NA,TRBV7-2,NA,TRBJ1-1
CASSVAPSGRGETQYF,TGTGCCAGCAGCGTAGCTCCTAGCGGGAGGGGAGAGACCCAGTACTTC,NA,TRBV9,TRBD2,TRBJ2-5
CASSRDTGGYTF,TGTGCCAGCAGCCGGGACACGGGGGGCTACACCTTC,NA,TRBV2,NA,TRBJ1-2
CASRQGTEAFF,TGTGCCAGCAGGCAGGGTACTGAAGCTTTCTTT,NA,TRBV14,NA,TRBJ1-1
CASSLAGFGYTF,TGCGCCAGCAGCTTGGCAGGATTTGGCTACACCTTC,NA,TRBV5-1,NA,TRBJ1-2
CATKAGTGGGSPLHF,TGTGCCACAAAGGCTGGGACAGGGGGTGGATCACCCCTCCACTTT,NA,TRBV7-8,TRBD1,TRBJ1-6
CASSQDDLLGLAGGSYSYEQYF,TGTGCCAGCAGCCAAGATGATTTGTTAGGTCTAGCGGGAGGTTCCTATTCCTACGAGCAGTACTTC,NA,TRBV14,TRBD2,TRBJ2-7
CASSWVSGNQPQHF,TGTGCCAGCAGTTGGGTATCAGGGAATCAGCCCCAGCATTTT,NA,TRBV2,NA,TRBJ1-5
CASSSSDRGNGYTF,NA,once,TRBV6-5,NA,TRBJ1-2
CASSPPQGEQFF,TGTGCCAGCTCACCTCCTCAGGGTGAGCAGTTCTTC,NA,TRBV18,NA,TRBJ2-1
CASRQGERAEAFF,TGCGCCAGCCGACAGGGGGAAAGGGCTGAAGCTTTCTTT,NA,TRBV5-1,TRBD1,TRBJ1-1
CATHGAGAPEQYF,TGTGCCACCCACGGAGCGGGGGCCCCCGAGCAGTACTTC,NA,TRBV21-1,NA,TRBJ2-7
CASSQDSGDEAFF,TGCGCCAGCAGCCAAGATTCGGGAGATGAAGCTTTCTTT,NA,TRBV4-1,NA,TRBJ1-1
CASSSSGVGETQYF,TGTGCCAGCAGCTCCTCAGGGGTCGGGGAGACCCAGTACTTC,NA,TRBV7-2,NA,TRBJ2-5
CASSLSAVEYGYTF,TGCGCCAGCAGCTTGTCGGCGGTGGAGTATGGCTACACCTTC,few,TRBV5-1,NA,TRBJ1-2
CAWSDTTSGLRNEQFF,TGTGCCTGGAGTGACACGACTAGCGGGTTAAGGAATGAGCAGTTCTTC,NA,TRBV30,TRBD2,TRBJ2-1
CASSLDPTGKSSPLHF,TGCGCCAGCAGCTTGGATCCAACAGGGAAAAGTTCACCCCTCCACTTT,NA,TRBV5-1,NA,TRBJ1-6
CSVMGQANEKLFF,TGCAGCGTGATGGGACAGGCTAATGAAAAACTGTTTTTT,NA,TRBV29-1,TRBD1,TRBJ1-4
CAISVQGPTGELFF,TGTGCCATCAGTGTACAGGGCCCCACCGGGGAGCTGTTTTTT,NA,TRBV10-3,NA,TRBJ2-2
CASSGGGALYNEQFF,TGTGCCAGCAGCGGGGGCGGAGCCCTTTACAATGAGCAGTTCTTC,NA,TRBV9,NA,TRBJ2-1
CASSYVKGGEQYF,TGTGCCAGCAGTTACGTCAAGGGAGGCGAGCAGTACTTC,NA,TRBV6-5,NA,TRBJ2-7
CASSLVPLAGNEQFF,TGTGCCAGCAGCTTAGTCCCCCTAGCGGGTAATGAGCAGTTCTTC,few,TRBV7-2,TRBD2,TRBJ2-1
CASSPRRGGELFF,TGTGCCAGCAGTCCCCGCCGGGGCGGGGAGCTGTTTTTT,NA,TRBV27,NA,TRBJ2-2
CASSRDRTSYEQYF,TGTGCCAGCAGTAGGGACAGGACATCCTACGAGCAGTACTTC,NA,TRBV25-1,TRBD1,TRBJ2-7
CASSQSRQGSDSPLHF,TGTGCCAGCAGCCAGTCCAGACAGGGGTCGGATTCACCCCTCCACTTT,NA,TRBV4-2,TRBD1,TRBJ1-6
CATQRDNYGYTF,TGTGCCACCCAACGGGATAACTATGGCTACACCTTC,NA,TRBV19,NA,TRBJ1-2
CASSPDRGNEKLFF,TGTGCCAGCAGCCCGGACAGGGGTAATGAAAAACTGTTTTTT,once,TRBV5-4,TRBD1,TRBJ1-4
CASSMTGVLNSPLHF,TGTGCCAGTAGTATGACAGGGGTGTTAAATTCACCCCTCCACTTT,NA,TRBV19,TRBD1,TRBJ1-6
CASSLAQQDLLFF,TGTGCCAGCAGCTTAGCCCAACAGGACCTTCTGTTTTTT,NA,TRBV7-8,NA,TRBJ2-2